Listed below are T cell receptor beta chains from one sample, sequenced in a study of CD8 T cells in ankylosing spondylitis. TCRdb called the 5' RACE reads again in MiXCR, with one record for every CDR3 protein. The sample has hundreds of thousands of distinct CDR3 sequences, about 25% seen once. The sequenced sample was blood, either unsorted or a sorted T cell fraction (not recorded which). Source of these receptors: a male donor with ankylosing spondylitis. Each CDR3 is given with its conserved first and last residue. The order of the fields is D gene, clone size, V gene, J gene, CDR3 protein, CDR3 DNA. The D gene is left open where the match is weak. A row's size may be missing; if present it is once, few, many or a size class.

d_call: TRBD2
clone_size: NA
v_call: TRBV20-1
j_call: TRBJ2-7
cdr3_aa: CGSLLADGEQYF
cdr3_nt: TGCGGGTCCCTACTAGCGGATGGCGAGCAGTACTTC

d_call: TRBD2
clone_size: many
v_call: TRBV29-1
j_call: TRBJ2-2
cdr3_aa: CSVAMTSGHTGELFF
cdr3_nt: TGCAGCGTTGCTATGACTAGCGGGCACACCGGGGAGCTGTTTTTT

d_call: NA
clone_size: NA
v_call: TRBV11-3
j_call: TRBJ1-1
cdr3_aa: CASSLEGGEAFF
cdr3_nt: TGTGCCAGCAGCTTAGAAGGTGGGGAAGCTTTCTTT

d_call: TRBD1
clone_size: many
v_call: TRBV20-1
j_call: TRBJ2-5
cdr3_aa: CSAQGAIRQETQYF
cdr3_nt: TGCAGTGCCCAGGGGGCGATTCGACAAGAGACCCAGTACTTC

d_call: TRBD1
clone_size: few
v_call: TRBV12-3/TRBV12-4
j_call: TRBJ2-1
cdr3_aa: CASSLRQGAGNEQFF
cdr3_nt: TGTGCCAGCAGTTTGAGACAGGGGGCCGGCAATGAGCAGTTCTTC

d_call: NA
clone_size: NA
v_call: TRBV10-3
j_call: TRBJ1-3
cdr3_aa: CAISPGDGNTIYF
cdr3_nt: TGTGCCATCAGTCCGGGAGATGGAAACACCATATATTTT

d_call: TRBD2
clone_size: NA
v_call: TRBV12-3/TRBV12-4
j_call: TRBJ2-3
cdr3_aa: CASSFRLAGGYTQYF
cdr3_nt: TGTGCCAGCAGTTTTAGACTAGCGGGAGGCTATACGCAGTATTTT

d_call: TRBD1
clone_size: NA
v_call: TRBV7-2
j_call: TRBJ1-1
cdr3_aa: CASSLGDRGAAEAFF
cdr3_nt: TGTGCCAGCAGCTTAGGGGACAGGGGGGCCGCTGAAGCTTTCTTT

d_call: NA
clone_size: NA
v_call: TRBV29-1
j_call: TRBJ1-2
cdr3_aa: CSALDSPGYTF
cdr3_nt: TGCAGCGCCTTGGACAGCCCTGGCTACACCTTC

d_call: NA
clone_size: NA
v_call: TRBV7-2
j_call: TRBJ2-5
cdr3_aa: CASSFGARETQYF
cdr3_nt: TGTGCCAGCAGCTTCGGAGCCCGGGAGACCCAGTACTTC

d_call: NA
clone_size: few
v_call: TRBV24-1
j_call: TRBJ2-5
cdr3_aa: CATSDGVRETQYF
cdr3_nt: TGTGCCACCAGTGATGGGGTGCGTGAGACCCAGTACTTC

d_call: NA
clone_size: few
v_call: TRBV3-1
j_call: TRBJ2-5
cdr3_aa: CASSQDEGETQYF
cdr3_nt: TGTGCCAGCAGCCAAGATGAGGGAGAGACCCAGTACTTC

d_call: TRBD2
clone_size: few
v_call: TRBV3-1
j_call: TRBJ2-1
cdr3_aa: CASSPPTSGRASGRQFF
cdr3_nt: TGTGCCAGCAGCCCCCCGACTAGCGGGAGGGCCTCGGGAAGGCAGTTCTTC

d_call: TRBD2
clone_size: few
v_call: TRBV24-1
j_call: TRBJ2-1
cdr3_aa: CATSDPSGTYNEQFF
cdr3_nt: TGTGCCACCAGTGATCCTAGCGGGACCTACAATGAGCAGTTCTTC

d_call: NA
clone_size: few
v_call: TRBV3-1
j_call: TRBJ2-5
cdr3_aa: CASTPPGAGTQYF
cdr3_nt: TGTGCCAGCACCCCACCTGGCGCGGGGACCCAGTACTTC

d_call: NA
clone_size: NA
v_call: TRBV30
j_call: TRBJ2-1
cdr3_aa: CAWSTYREGQFF
cdr3_nt: TGTGCCTGGAGTACATACAGGGAGGGGCAGTTCTTC

d_call: NA
clone_size: few
v_call: TRBV6-2/TRBV6-3
j_call: TRBJ2-5
cdr3_aa: CASKPPGAWAQYF
cdr3_nt: TGTGCCAGCAAGCCCCCAGGGGCATGGGCCCAGTACTTC

d_call: NA
clone_size: few
v_call: TRBV30
j_call: TRBJ1-1
cdr3_aa: CAWERTFFGEAFF
cdr3_nt: TGTGCCTGGGAACGGACGTTTTTTGGGGAAGCTTTCTTT

d_call: NA
clone_size: NA
v_call: TRBV27
j_call: TRBJ1-1
cdr3_aa: CASSFTGTDTEAFF
cdr3_nt: TGTGCCAGCAGTTTTACTGGTACGGACACTGAAGCTTTCTTT

d_call: NA
clone_size: NA
v_call: TRBV29-1
j_call: TRBJ1-3
cdr3_aa: CSVGEADSGNTIYF
cdr3_nt: TGCAGCGTTGGGGAGGCTGACTCTGGAAACACCATATATTTT

d_call: NA
clone_size: few
v_call: TRBV15
j_call: TRBJ2-3
cdr3_aa: CATSRDQAGTQYF
cdr3_nt: TGTGCCACCAGCAGAGATCAGGCGGGAACTCAGTATTTT

d_call: TRBD1
clone_size: many
v_call: TRBV27
j_call: TRBJ1-5
cdr3_aa: CASSWTGGNQPQHF
cdr3_nt: TGTGCCAGCAGTTGGACAGGGGGCAATCAGCCCCAGCATTTT

d_call: NA
clone_size: few
v_call: TRBV20-1
j_call: TRBJ1-2
cdr3_aa: CSARPTGKGYGYTF
cdr3_nt: TGCAGTGCTAGACCGACAGGCAAAGGCTATGGCTACACCTTC

d_call: NA
clone_size: few
v_call: TRBV24-1
j_call: TRBJ2-5
cdr3_aa: CATSASDFKETQYF
cdr3_nt: TGTGCCACCAGTGCATCCGACTTTAAAGAGACCCAGTACTTC

d_call: NA
clone_size: many
v_call: TRBV5-1
j_call: TRBJ2-7
cdr3_aa: CASSLDGTPDYEQYF
cdr3_nt: TGCGCCAGCAGCTTGGACGGGACTCCCGACTACGAGCAGTACTTC

d_call: NA
clone_size: NA
v_call: TRBV20-1
j_call: TRBJ2-2
cdr3_aa: CSARARGNTGELFF
cdr3_nt: TGCAGTGCTAGAGCAAGGGGGAACACCGGGGAGCTGTTTTTT

d_call: TRBD2
clone_size: NA
v_call: TRBV20-1
j_call: TRBJ2-2
cdr3_aa: CSAITGGVTGELFF
cdr3_nt: TGCAGTGCTATCACGGGAGGGGTCACCGGGGAGCTGTTTTTT

d_call: NA
clone_size: few
v_call: TRBV24-1
j_call: TRBJ2-5
cdr3_aa: CATSDFQETQYF
cdr3_nt: TGTGCCACCAGTGATTTCCAAGAGACCCAGTACTTC

d_call: NA
clone_size: once
v_call: TRBV20-1
j_call: TRBJ1-4
cdr3_aa: CSAFGGINEKLFF
cdr3_nt: TGCAGTGCTTTCGGGGGAATTAATGAAAAACTGTTTTTT

d_call: NA
clone_size: few
v_call: TRBV5-1
j_call: TRBJ2-7
cdr3_aa: CASSLEVGGEQYF
cdr3_nt: TGCGCCAGCAGCTTGGAGGTCGGGGGCGAGCAGTACTTC

d_call: NA
clone_size: NA
v_call: TRBV20-1
j_call: TRBJ1-3
cdr3_aa: CSARDLYTIYF
cdr3_nt: TGCAGTGCTAGAGATTTATACACCATATATTTT

d_call: NA
clone_size: few
v_call: TRBV20-1
j_call: TRBJ2-2
cdr3_aa: CSARVAGQDHTGELFF
cdr3_nt: TGCAGTGCTAGGGTAGCGGGACAGGACCACACCGGGGAGCTGTTTTTT

d_call: TRBD1
clone_size: NA
v_call: TRBV3-1
j_call: TRBJ2-2
cdr3_aa: CASSYTGTVNTGELFF
cdr3_nt: TGTGCCAGCAGCTATACAGGGACAGTGAACACCGGGGAGCTGTTTTTT

d_call: TRBD1
clone_size: NA
v_call: TRBV10-1
j_call: TRBJ2-2
cdr3_aa: CASSFGQATGELFF
cdr3_nt: TGCGCCAGCAGTTTCGGACAGGCCACCGGGGAGCTGTTTTTT

d_call: NA
clone_size: few
v_call: TRBV7-2
j_call: TRBJ2-1
cdr3_aa: CASTDPGNEQFF
cdr3_nt: TGTGCCAGCACCGACCCGGGGAATGAGCAGTTCTTC

d_call: TRBD2
clone_size: NA
v_call: TRBV11-2
j_call: TRBJ2-3
cdr3_aa: CASSFLGLAGTPPTDTQYF
cdr3_nt: TGTGCCAGCAGCTTCCTGGGTCTAGCGGGAACCCCTCCTACAGATACGCAGTATTTT